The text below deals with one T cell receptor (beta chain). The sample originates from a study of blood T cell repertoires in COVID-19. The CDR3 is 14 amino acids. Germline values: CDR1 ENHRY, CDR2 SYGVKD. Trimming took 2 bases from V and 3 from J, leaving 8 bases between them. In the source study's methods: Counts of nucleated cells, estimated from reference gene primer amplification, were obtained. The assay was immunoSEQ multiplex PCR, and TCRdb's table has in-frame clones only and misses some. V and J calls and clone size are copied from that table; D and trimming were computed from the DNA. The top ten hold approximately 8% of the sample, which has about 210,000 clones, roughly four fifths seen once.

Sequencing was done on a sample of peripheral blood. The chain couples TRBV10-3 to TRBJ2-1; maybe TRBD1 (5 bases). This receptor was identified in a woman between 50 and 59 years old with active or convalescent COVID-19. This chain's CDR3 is CAISEADSYNEQFF. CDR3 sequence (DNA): TGTGCCATCAGTGAGGCCGACAGCTACAATGAGCAGTTCTTC.